This T cell receptor (beta chain) was found in a study of T cells after yellow fever vaccination. Study observations and caveats: The bulk population could contribute abundant contaminating clonotypes to FACS-sorted repertoires. Primary-vaccination clones mostly resurfaced post-booster (96% CD4, around 88% CD8).

TCRdb called the 5' RACE reads again in MiXCR, with one record for every CDR3 protein. There are 200,000 to 300,000 distinct CDR3 sequences in the sample; approximately 6.3% occur only once, and more than 0.85% lies in the top ten. Germline V gene lookup returns CDR1 DFQATT and CDR2 SNEGSKA (reference sequence). CDR3 length equals 15 residues. With 1 base clipped from V and 3 bases from J, the junction kept 5 bases outside the gene matches. As concerns this clonotype: The target antigen is unknown.

The V gene is TRBV20-1, the J gene TRBJ2-1; 8 bases fit TRBD2. This material consisted of CD4+ T cells sorted from PBMCs, taken on the day of the yellow fever booster vaccination. This TCR came from a man aged 25 to 40 who received the YFV17D yellow fever vaccine. CDR3 coding DNA: TGCAGTGCTAGAGGGCCGGGACTAGTCTACAATGAGCAGTTCTTC. Translation: CSARGPGLVYNEQFF.